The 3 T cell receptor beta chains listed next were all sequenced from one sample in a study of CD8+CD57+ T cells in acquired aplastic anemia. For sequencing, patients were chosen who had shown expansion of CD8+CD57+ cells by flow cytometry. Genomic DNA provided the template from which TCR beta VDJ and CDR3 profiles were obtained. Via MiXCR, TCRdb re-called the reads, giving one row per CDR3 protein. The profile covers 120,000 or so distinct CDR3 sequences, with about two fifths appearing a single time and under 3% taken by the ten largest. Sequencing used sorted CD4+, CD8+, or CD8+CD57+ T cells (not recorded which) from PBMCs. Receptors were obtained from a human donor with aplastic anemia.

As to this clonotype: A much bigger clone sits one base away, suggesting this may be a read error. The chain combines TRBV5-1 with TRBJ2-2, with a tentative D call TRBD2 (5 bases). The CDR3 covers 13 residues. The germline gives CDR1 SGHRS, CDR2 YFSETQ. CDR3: CASRGSNTGELLF. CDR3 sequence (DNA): TGCGCCAGCAGGGGCAGCAACACCGGGGAGCTGCTTTTT.

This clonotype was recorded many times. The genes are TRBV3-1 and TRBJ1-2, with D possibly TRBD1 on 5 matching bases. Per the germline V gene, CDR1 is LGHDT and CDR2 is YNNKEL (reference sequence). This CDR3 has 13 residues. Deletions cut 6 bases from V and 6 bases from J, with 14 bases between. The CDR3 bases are TGTGCCAGCAGTCCGCAGGGTACTAATGGCTACACCTTC. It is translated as CASSPQGTNGYTF.

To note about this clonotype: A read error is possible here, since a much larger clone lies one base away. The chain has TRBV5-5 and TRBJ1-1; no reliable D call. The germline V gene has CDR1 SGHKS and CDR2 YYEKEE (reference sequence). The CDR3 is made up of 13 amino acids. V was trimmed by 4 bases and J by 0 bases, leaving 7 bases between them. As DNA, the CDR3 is TGTGCCAGCAGCCCTGACATGAACACTGAAGCTTTCTTT. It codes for CASSPDMNTEAFF.